The sequence of this TCR beta chain was determined in a study of early T cells in non-severe SARS-CoV-2 infection (dated by TCRdb to the early 2020s). About the full investigation: TCR sequencing used bulk RNA from unsorted whole blood, so alpha and beta chains could not be paired. Broad study findings and their caveats: Matching against VDJdb was skewed toward anti-spike CD8 responses, likely underestimated virus-specific expansions, and missed private and CD4 specificities.

The library was made by 5' RACE. The listed sequencing device is NextSeq 500. The TCR library protocol attached unique molecular identifiers to individual cDNA molecules to correct for sequencing error and PCR bias. Both TCR alpha and beta chains were sequenced, and tight co-correlation was observed between alpha and beta sequence abundances in each sample. As for the original processing: Decombinator V4 was used to annotate the V gene, J gene and CDR3 of the TCR sequences. Expanded TCRs were defined as changing significantly between any two time points under a Poisson model with p below 0.0001. TCR abundances were normalised to the total number of TCRs sequenced per sample and were expressed as counts per million. VDJdb, accessed 1 November 2021, was searched for CMV, EBV and SARS-CoV-2 annotated TCRs, with TCRs annotated for multiple antigens excluded. Through fastp at Q25 and MiXCR, TCRdb rebuilt clones from the public reads, retaining in-frame beta chains. Every CDR3 protein is listed once, alongside the most common genes and DNA of its rows. The V and J calls and clone size come from TCRdb's table, not from the authors' own analysis. The sample table contains about 64,000 distinct CDR3 sequences; only one count was recorded for over 20% of them. 16% of the sample rests with the top ten.

Set within a cohort of healthcare workers in London, UK, this nested case-control study involved weekly PCR testing of nasopharyngeal swabs along with blood sampling. Healthcare workers were recruited between 23 and 31 March 2020, during the week of the UK lockdown, and were followed weekly for up to about 16 weeks. About this clonotype: There is no known antigen for this receptor. Base-call qualities are not available, and no considerably larger clone is one nucleotide away.

The specimen comprised whole blood, sampled at baseline. This clonotype was obtained from an adult who was a healthcare worker with PCR-confirmed SARS-CoV-2 infection or an uninfected control (not recorded which).

The nucleotide sequence is TGTGCCAGCAGCCGGGGTCCTAATGAAAAACTGTTTTTT. Its product reads: CASSRGPNEKLFF. This receptor chain uses TRBV14 and TRBJ1-4; the D gene assignment is ambiguous. The CDR3 holds 13 amino acids from the cysteine to the phenylalanine. Only CDR3 DNA remains: 39 bases, in frame from the first base. V is cut by 4 bases and J by 3 bases, and the space between the germline ends is 6 bases. From the germline V gene, CDR1 is SGHDN and CDR2 is FVKESK.